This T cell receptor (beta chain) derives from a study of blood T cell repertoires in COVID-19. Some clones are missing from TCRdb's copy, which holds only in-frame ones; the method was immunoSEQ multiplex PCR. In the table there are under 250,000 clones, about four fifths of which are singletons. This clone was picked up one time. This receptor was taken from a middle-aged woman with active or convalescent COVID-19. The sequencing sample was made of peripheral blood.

The CDR3 region has the DNA TGTGCCAGCAGCGCCTACTCAACGGGGAAGCAGTACTTC. Its translation: CASSAYSTGKQYF. The chain links TRBV9 to TRBJ2-7; TRBD2 is a possible D gene (5 bases). The CDR3 runs to 13 residues. Germline loops: CDR1 SGDLS, CDR2 YYNGEE. With 3 bases removed from V and 8 bases from J, the gap between germline ends came to 15 bases.